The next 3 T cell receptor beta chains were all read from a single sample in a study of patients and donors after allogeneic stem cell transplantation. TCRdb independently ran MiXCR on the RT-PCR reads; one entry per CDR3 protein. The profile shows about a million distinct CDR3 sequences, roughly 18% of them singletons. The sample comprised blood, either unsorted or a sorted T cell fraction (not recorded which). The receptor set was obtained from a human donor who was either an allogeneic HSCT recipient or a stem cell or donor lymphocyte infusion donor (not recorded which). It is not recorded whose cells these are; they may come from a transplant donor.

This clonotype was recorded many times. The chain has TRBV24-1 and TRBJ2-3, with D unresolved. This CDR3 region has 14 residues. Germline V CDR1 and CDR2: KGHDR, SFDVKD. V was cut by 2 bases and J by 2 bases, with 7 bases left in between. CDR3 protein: CATSDSPITDTQYF. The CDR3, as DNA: TGTGCCACCAGTGATTCCCCAATCACAGATACGCAGTATTTT.

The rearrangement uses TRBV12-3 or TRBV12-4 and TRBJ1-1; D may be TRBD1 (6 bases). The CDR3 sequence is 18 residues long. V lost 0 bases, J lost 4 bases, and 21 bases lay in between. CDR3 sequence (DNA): TGTGCCAGCAGTTTAGCGTGGCAGGGGATATGGCGTGGCACTGAAGCTTTCTTT. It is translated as CASSLAWQGIWRGTEAFF.

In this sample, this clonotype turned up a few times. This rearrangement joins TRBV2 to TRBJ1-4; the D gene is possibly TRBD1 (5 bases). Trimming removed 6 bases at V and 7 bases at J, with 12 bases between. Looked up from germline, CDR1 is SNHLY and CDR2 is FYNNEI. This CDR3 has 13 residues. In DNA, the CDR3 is TGTGCCAGCAGGGGGGGGTCGAGTGAAAAACTGTTTTTT. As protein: CASRGGSSEKLFF.